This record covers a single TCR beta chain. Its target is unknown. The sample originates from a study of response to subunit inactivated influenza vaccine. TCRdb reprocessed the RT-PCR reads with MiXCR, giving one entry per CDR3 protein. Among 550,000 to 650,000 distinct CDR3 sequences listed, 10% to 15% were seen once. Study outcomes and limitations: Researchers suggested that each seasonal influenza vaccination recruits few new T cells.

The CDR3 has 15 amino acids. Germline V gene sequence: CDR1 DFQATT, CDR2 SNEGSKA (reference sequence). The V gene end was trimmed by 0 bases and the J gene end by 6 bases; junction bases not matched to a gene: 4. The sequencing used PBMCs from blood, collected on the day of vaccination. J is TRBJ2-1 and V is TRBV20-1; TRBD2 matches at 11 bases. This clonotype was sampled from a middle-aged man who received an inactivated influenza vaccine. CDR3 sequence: CSARDGTSGFNEQFF. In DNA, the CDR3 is TGCAGTGCTAGAGATGGGACTAGCGGCTTCAATGAGCAGTTCTTC.